This is a list of T cell receptor beta chains from one sample in a study of blood T cells in healthy people across ages. TCRdb reanalysed the 5' RACE reads using MiXCR and keeps one entry per CDR3 protein. The sample includes roughly 1,800,000 distinct CDR3 sequences, 49% of them seen just once. Sequencing was carried out using blood. The receptors shown here come from a woman in her forties in good health. Both conserved end residues are part of each CDR3. The D gene is left open where the match is weak. Not every row has a clone size; where given, it reads once, few, many or a size class.

J,size,D,V,DNA,CDR3
TRBJ2-7,many,-,TRBV3-1,TGTGCCAGCAGCCCCGGGACCACCTACGAGCAGTACTTC,CASSPGTTYEQYF
TRBJ2-7,few,TRBD1,TRBV27,TGTGCCAGCAGTCTACAGGGGGGAAGGTCCTACGAGCAGTACTTC,CASSLQGGRSYEQYF
TRBJ2-3,-,TRBD1,TRBV20-1,TGCAGTGCTGCGACAGGGGGGCCCACAGATACGCAGTATTTT,CSAATGGPTDTQYF
TRBJ1-5,-,-,TRBV28,TGTGCCAGCAGTTTATTTGGGGAAAGCGGTCAGCCCCAGCATTTT,CASSLFGESGQPQHF
TRBJ1-6,once,TRBD1,TRBV7-2,TGTGCCAGCAGCTCGGGACAGGGGCCACCCCTCCACTTT,CASSSGQGPPLHF
TRBJ2-7,-,-,TRBV25-1,TGTGCCAGCAGTGATACCCTCTCCTACGAGCAGTACTTC,CASSDTLSYEQYF
TRBJ2-1,-,-,TRBV7-9,TGTGCCAGCAGCTTGGGCATGGACTACGAGCAGTTCTTC,CASSLGMDYEQFF
TRBJ1-5,-,-,TRBV7-2,TGTGCCAGCAGTCCCATTTTTGGGCCGAATCAGCCCCAGCATTTT,CASSPIFGPNQPQHF
TRBJ2-1,-,-,TRBV6-6,TGTGCCAGCAGTTACAACGGGATCTCCTACAATGAGCAGTTCTTC,CASSYNGISYNEQFF
TRBJ1-2,few,TRBD1,TRBV29-1,TGCAGCGTACAGGGGTCCTATGGCTACACCTTC,CSVQGSYGYTF
TRBJ2-3,-,-,TRBV6-2/TRBV6-3,TGTGCCAGCAGTTACCCGGGCCAGATATCTAGCACAGATACGCAGTATTTT,CASSYPGQISSTDTQYF
TRBJ2-5,-,TRBD2,TRBV20-1,TGCAGTGCTAGGGGGAGGGAGCACTTATGGGAGCAGTACTTC,CSARGREHLWEQYF
TRBJ1-4,-,-,TRBV12-3/TRBV12-4,TGTGCCAGCAGTTTTTGGGAGCAGGGGAAAAAACTGTTTTTT,CASSFWEQGKKLFF
TRBJ2-1,-,-,TRBV3-1,TGTGCCAGCAGCTCCCGGACAGCCCAAGAGACCCAGTTCTTC,CASSSRTAQETQFF
TRBJ2-7,-,-,TRBV4-2,TGTGCCAGCAGCTCAGGGTCGTCCGAGACCTACGAGCAGTACTTC,CASSSGSSETYEQYF
TRBJ2-7,few,TRBD1,TRBV29-1,TGCAGCGTTGAAGATCGAGGGACAGGGTACGAGCAGTACTTC,CSVEDRGTGYEQYF
TRBJ2-7,few,-,TRBV6-5,TGTGCCAGCAGTTACTCGGGCGACCTGATGAACGAGCAGTACTTC,CASSYSGDLMNEQYF
TRBJ2-3,-,TRBD2,TRBV20-1,TGCAGTGCTAGAGACCCCGGGACTAGCCAGTATTTT,CSARDPGTSQYF
TRBJ1-2,-,-,TRBV12-3/TRBV12-4,TGTGCCAGCAGTTTACGACAGTCAACCTATGGCTACACCTTC,CASSLRQSTYGYTF
TRBJ1-4,-,-,TRBV6-6,TGTGCCAGCAGGCAACTGGGTACCGGTGAAAAACTGTTTTTT,CASRQLGTGEKLFF
TRBJ2-1,few,TRBD2,TRBV6-5,TGTGCCAGCAGTCGCACTAGCGGGTTTAACAATGAGCAGTTCTTC,CASSRTSGFNNEQFF
TRBJ2-1,once,-,TRBV6-5,TGTGCCAGCACTGAAGGGAACACCTACAATGAGCAGTTCTTC,CASTEGNTYNEQFF
TRBJ2-1,-,-,TRBV6-5,TGTGCCAGCAGTCCAGGGTGGAATGAGCAGTTCTTC,CASSPGWNEQFF
TRBJ2-5,-,-,TRBV18,TGTGCCAGCTCACCAGTTATTGGCGTCGGTGTTGGAGAGACCCAGTACTTC,CASSPVIGVGVGETQYF
TRBJ2-3,few,TRBD2,TRBV7-2,TGTGCCAGCAGCTTAGGATCGAGAGCGGGGGGCACAGATACGCAGTATTTT,CASSLGSRAGGTDTQYF
TRBJ2-6,-,-,TRBV24-1,TGTGCCACCAGTGGATGGAGCTCTGGGGCCAACGTCCTGACTTTC,CATSGWSSGANVLTF
TRBJ1-2,-,-,TRBV29-1,TGCAGCGTTGAAGAGCGGGCGACGACTGATGGCTACACCTTC,CSVEERATTDGYTF
TRBJ1-4,-,-,TRBV7-9,TGTGCCAGCAGCTTAGATCGGGGCCCAAATGAAAAACTGTTTTTT,CASSLDRGPNEKLFF
TRBJ1-3,-,-,TRBV4-3,TGCGCCAGCAGCCAAGCGCTCACTGGAAACACCATATATTTT,CASSQALTGNTIYF
TRBJ2-3,-,-,TRBV3-1,TGTGCCAGCAGCCAAGATGGACGGGGTGGGTCGGATACGCAGTATTTT,CASSQDGRGGSDTQYF
TRBJ2-5,once,TRBD2,TRBV7-2,TGTGCCAGCAGCTTAATAAAGGGTCATAGCGGGGGGCCTCAAGAGACCCAGTACTTC,CASSLIKGHSGGPQETQYF
TRBJ1-2,-,TRBD1,TRBV5-6,TGTGCCAGCGGCCAGGGGGAACTTTATGGCTACACCTTC,CASGQGELYGYTF
TRBJ2-3,-,TRBD2,TRBV20-1,TGCAGTGCTACCAGGACTAGCGGCAGCACAGATACGCAGTATTTT,CSATRTSGSTDTQYF
TRBJ2-1,-,TRBD1,TRBV7-6,TGTGCCAGTGCTGGTGCCGTGACAGGGGGCTACAATGAGCAGTTCTTC,CASAGAVTGGYNEQFF
TRBJ2-4,few,-,TRBV29-1,TGCAGCGTTGAAGGTGGGGACGAAAACATTCAGTACTTC,CSVEGGDENIQYF
TRBJ2-1,-,-,TRBV12-3/TRBV12-4,TGTGCCAGCAGTTTAAAGCGCAGGGAAATGTTCTTC,CASSLKRREMFF
TRBJ1-2,few,-,TRBV18,TGTGCCAGCTCACCACGGGGACCCGCTAACTATGGCTACACCTTC,CASSPRGPANYGYTF
TRBJ2-4,-,TRBD1,TRBV24-1,TGTGCCACCAGTGATGCGGCGGGACAGGAAAACATTCAGTACTTC,CATSDAAGQENIQYF